This TCR beta chain emerged from a study of T cell repertoires in cytomegalovirus infection. The CDR3 length is 17 residues. J was trimmed by 3 bases and V by 2 bases; bases with no gene match: 7. Study-wide results and limits: Of the TCR beta families, the public ones yielded a cumulative frequency that identified carriers of CMV plus the relevant HLA.

Comment on this clonotype: Its antigen is currently unknown.

Via MiXCR, TCRdb re-called the reads, giving one row per CDR3 protein. The profile shows roughly 320,000 distinct CDR3 sequences, about 9.1% of them singletons. This sequence joins TRBV23-1 and TRBJ2-2; TRBD1 matches at 9 bases. TRBV23-1 is labeled an ORF, and its function is uncertain. This TCR was recovered from a human donor in good health (CMV status not recorded). Some clones in this sample may be carry-over from other donors' samples. The sample comprised PBMCs. CDR3 nucleotide sequence: TGCGCCAGCAGTCAACCTCCGGGACAGGGCTACACCGGGGAGCTGTTTTTT. It translates to CASSQPPGQGYTGELFF.